The 28 T cell receptor beta chains given below trace back to one sample, sequenced in a study of OX40 agonist ivuxolimab in advanced cancers. The data were produced by immunoSEQ multiplex PCR, yet TCRdb's version contains in-frame clones alone and is incomplete. The data hold about 99,000 clones, with about 96% observed a single time. The sample here was CD4+ or CD8+ T cells sorted from blood, taken in a trial of the OX40 agonist ivuxolimab. The source of these receptors is an adult with an advanced solid tumor such as melanoma, head and neck, liver or kidney cancer.

V and J are TRBV7-9 and TRBJ1-1; tentative D call: TRBD1 (5 bases). Germline V gives CDR1 SEHNR, CDR2 FQNEAQ (reference sequence). The CDR3 has 15 amino acids. Trimming took off 1 base at V and 1 base at J, with 10 bases between the two ends. CDR3 residues: CASSLDWQGNTEAFF. Written as DNA, the CDR3 is TGTGCCAGCAGCTTAGATTGGCAGGGGAACACTGAAGCTTTCTTT.

V is TRBV2 and J is TRBJ2-7, with 7 positions matching TRBD1. This CDR3 is 15 amino acids long. V shed 4 bases and J 1 base; nucleotides not matched to a gene: 7. Germline V gives CDR1 SNHLY, CDR2 FYNNEI. CDR3 DNA sequence: TGTGCCAGCAGTGTTTATGGGACAGAGTCCTACGAGCAGTACTTC. It encodes CASSVYGTESYEQYF. The full variable domain, completed using reference TRBV2 and TRBJ2-7, is EPEVTQTPSHQVTQMGQEVILRCVPISNHLYFYWYRQILGQKVEFLVSFYNNEISEKSEIFDDQFSVERPDGSNFTLKIRSTKLEDSAMYFCASSVYGTESYEQYFGPGTRLTVT.

J is TRBJ2-1 and V is TRBV28, with D tentatively TRBD1 (6 bases). The CDR3 is 16 residues long. V gave up 6 bases and J gave up 6 bases, with 21 bases separating them. Germline CDR1 MDHEN, CDR2 SYDVKM. The CDR3 DNA reads as TGTGCCAGCAGCTTTCGCTTGGGGCAGGGGCCCAATGAGCAGTTCTTC. Its translation: CASSFRLGQGPNEQFF.

This rearrangement joins TRBV19 to TRBJ1-1, with 8 bases fitting TRBD1. The length of the CDR3 is 12 residues. V dropped 9 bases and J dropped 4; count of bases not matched to a gene: 4. Germline-derived CDR1 and CDR2 are LNHDA and SQIVND (reference sequence). CDR3 sequence reads: CASGQGGTEAFF. CDR3 sequence (DNA): TGTGCCAGCGGACAGGGCGGCACTGAAGCTTTCTTT.

This clone was counted once. The gene calls are TRBV6-6 and TRBJ1-5, with D maybe TRBD1 (6 bases). Per the germline V gene, CDR1 is MNHNY and CDR2 is SVGAGI (reference sequence). This CDR3 has 14 amino acids. With 2 bases removed from V and 5 bases from J, the gap between germline ends came to 10 bases. CDR3 sequence reads: CASSYSGGDQPQHF. The CDR3, as DNA: TGTGCCAGCAGTTACAGTGGGGGCGATCAGCCCCAGCATTTT.

This clone was detected once. The gene calls are TRBV27 and TRBJ2-7, with 11 bases that match TRBD2. With V trimmed by 8 bases and J by 3 bases, 9 bases remained unmatched. Germline CDR1 reads MNHEY; CDR2 reads SMNVEV (reference sequence). The CDR3 runs 15 residues. The CDR3 DNA reads TGTGCCAGCGGGCCCTCGACTAGCGGGATCTACGAGCAGTACTTC. Amino acid sequence: CASGPSTSGIYEQYF.

V is TRBV6-5 and J is TRBJ2-7; D may be TRBD2 (7 bases). Germline V lookup: CDR1 MNHEY, CDR2 SVGAGI. CDR3 length: 12 amino acids. The germline V and J ends were trimmed by 7 bases and 7 bases, with 14 bases remaining between them. The CDR3 reads CASNPRGGEQYF. The CDR3 bases are TGTGCCAGCAACCCGAGGGGGGGTGAGCAGTACTTC.

This rearrangement joins TRBV27 to TRBJ2-7, with 8 positions matching TRBD1. The germline gives CDR1 MNHEY, CDR2 SMNVEV (reference sequence). Unmatched junction bases numbered 6, after V lost 5 bases and J lost 3 bases. The CDR3 runs 14 residues. CDR3 nucleotide sequence: TGTGCCAGCAGTCCAGGACAGGGATTCTACGAGCAGTACTTC. Protein sequence: CASSPGQGFYEQYF.

This chain uses TRBV9 with TRBJ2-2; the match to TRBD1 covers 7 bases. The CDR3 runs 15 residues. J was trimmed by 3 bases and V by 8 bases; bases with no gene match: 10. Germline values: CDR1 SGDLS, CDR2 YYNGEE. CDR3 residues: CASKTRQGYTGELFF. CDR3 sequence (DNA): TGTGCCAGTAAGACCCGACAGGGTTACACCGGGGAGCTGTTTTTT.

V gene TRBV4-3 combines with J gene TRBJ1-2; D unresolved. In germline, CDR1 is LGHNA, CDR2 YSLEER. The V end was cut by 0 bases, the J end by 3 bases, with 8 bases between. This CDR3 is 14 amino acids long. The CDR3 sequence is CASSQDTSDYGYTF. The CDR3 nucleotides are TGCGCCAGCAGCCAAGATACGTCGGACTATGGCTACACCTTC.

The rearrangement uses TRBV9 and TRBJ2-1, with TRBD1 matching 8 bases. This CDR3 is 17 amino acids long. Losses at the gene ends were 0 bases for V and 5 bases for J; bases not matched to a gene: 10. Germline CDR1 is SGDLS and CDR2 is YYNGEE. The CDR3 region has the DNA TGTGCCAGCAGCGTAGCTAGCGTGGACAGGGTTAACAATGAGCAGTTCTTC. The encoded protein is CASSVASVDRVNNEQFF.

This chain links TRBV4-3 with TRBJ2-1, with D perhaps matching TRBD1 (6 bases). Trimming shortened V by 0 bases and J by 0 bases, and 12 bases separated the two germline ends. The CDR3 totals 17 residues. Germline loops: CDR1 LGHNA, CDR2 YSLEER. The CDR3 loop reads CASSQDGTPNSYNEQFF. CDR3 nucleotides: TGCGCCAGCAGCCAAGATGGGACACCTAACTCCTACAATGAGCAGTTCTTC.

The V call is TRBV6-5, the J call TRBJ2-1; D is possibly TRBD1 or TRBD2 (5 bases each). The CDR3 has 14 amino acids. CDR1 is MNHEY and CDR2 is SVGAGI in the germline V gene. Trimming took 7 bases from V and 5 from J, leaving 15 bases between them. The CDR3, as DNA: TGTGCCAGCAAAACCGGGACGGACCACAATGAGCAGTTCTTC. Protein sequence: CASKTGTDHNEQFF.

This chain joins TRBV14 and TRBJ1-3; D call uncertain. CDR3 length: 14 amino acids. Trimming took off 4 bases at V and 0 bases at J, with 7 bases between the two ends. Germline V CDR1 and CDR2: SGHDN, FVKESK. CDR3 bases: TGTGCCAGCAGCCGAATCGGCTCTGGAAACACCATATATTTT. This encodes CASSRIGSGNTIYF.

The genes are TRBV28 and TRBJ2-7; D is undetermined. From germline, CDR1 is MDHEN and CDR2 SYDVKM. Trimming pared 3 bases from V and 6 bases from J, leaving 15 bases between. The CDR3 spans 14 residues. In DNA, the CDR3 is TGTGCCAGCAGTTTTATATTGGAGCACGGCGAGCAGTACTTC. Protein sequence: CASSFILEHGEQYF.

The J gene is TRBJ1-2, the V gene TRBV6-1; 7 bases are a match to TRBD1. CDR3 size: 13 residues. With V trimmed by 9 bases and J by 8 bases, 12 bases remained unmatched. Germline CDR1 is MNHNS and CDR2 is SASEGT. The CDR3 DNA follows: TGTGCCAGTTCCCTCCGGGACAGTCAAGGCTACACCTTC. This gives the protein CASSLRDSQGYTF.

This clone occurred once. The gene calls are TRBV5-6 and TRBJ2-1; D perhaps matches TRBD2 (5 bases). CDR3 size: 14 residues. Trimming pared 0 bases from V and 9 bases from J, leaving 13 bases between. Germline V gives CDR1 SGHDT, CDR2 YYEEEE. In DNA form, the CDR3 reads TGTGCCAGCAGCTTGGTGTTAGCTAGCCCTGAGCAGTTCTTC. This sequence encodes CASSLVLASPEQFF.

The V gene is TRBV9, the J gene TRBJ2-1; D is perhaps TRBD1 or TRBD2 (5 bases each). The CDR3 is made up of 17 amino acids. From germline, CDR1 is SGDLS and CDR2 YYNGEE. Trimming stripped 1 base from V and 10 bases from J, with 24 bases between. CDR3 residues: CASSVNVAGFLPGEQFF. The CDR3 DNA is TGTGCCAGCAGCGTAAATGTCGCGGGCTTCCTGCCAGGGGAGCAGTTCTTC.

V usage is TRBV7-3 and J usage is TRBJ2-1, with D unclear. Per germline, CDR1 SGHTA and CDR2 FQGTGA. The V and J ends lost 5 bases and 0 bases respectively, with 11 bases between them. CDR3 length equals 15 residues. The CDR3 region has the DNA TGTGCCAGCAGCCCCGGAGTAGGCTCCTACAATGAGCAGTTCTTC. This codes for CASSPGVGSYNEQFF.

The gene calls are TRBV7-8 and TRBJ2-5; a possible D gene is TRBD2 (6 bases). Germline values: CDR1 SGHVS, CDR2 FQNEAQ. V shed 0 bases and J shed 5 bases, with 13 bases lying between them. This CDR3 has 15 residues. CDR3 sequence: CASSLALGGWETQYF. The CDR3 DNA follows: TGTGCCAGCAGCTTAGCGTTGGGGGGTTGGGAGACCCAGTACTTC.

CDR3 in amino acids: CASSLGGTETQYF. Written as DNA, the CDR3 is TGTGCCAGCAGCTTGGGGGGAACTGAGACCCAGTACTTC. The chain combines TRBV5-8 with TRBJ2-5, with no clear D. Trimming stripped 0 bases from V and 5 bases from J, with 8 bases between. Looked up from germline, CDR1 is SGHTS and CDR2 is YDEGEE. This CDR3 is 13 amino acids long.

The chain has TRBV4-2 and TRBJ2-7; 7 nucleotides agree with TRBD1. The V gene end was trimmed by 1 base and the J gene end by 2 bases; junction bases not matched to a gene: 8. CDR3 length: 16 residues. Germline CDR1 and CDR2: LGHNA and YNFKEQ. The CDR3 protein is CASSQAGDSETYEQYF. The CDR3 DNA sequence: TGTGCCAGCAGCCAAGCCGGGGACAGCGAGACCTACGAGCAGTACTTC.

The V gene is TRBV28, the J gene TRBJ2-5; D might be TRBD1 (7 bases). Trimming took off 4 bases at V and 2 bases at J, with 11 bases between the two ends. Germline V gives CDR1 MDHEN, CDR2 SYDVKM. The CDR3 consists of 14 residues. DNA for the CDR3: TGTGCCAGCAGTTCGCCAGGGGGGCAAGAGACCCAGTACTTC. Amino acid sequence: CASSSPGGQETQYF.

The rearrangement joins TRBV29-1 to TRBJ2-1; perhaps TRBD2 as D (5 bases). The CDR3 totals 10 residues. CDR1 is SQVTM and CDR2 is ANQGSEA in the germline V gene. This chain's CDR3 is CSFNPGKQFF. The CDR3 DNA sequence: TGCAGTTTTAACCCGGGAAAGCAGTTCTTC.

This clone came up once. The chain employs TRBV13 and TRBJ1-1; 8 bases fit TRBD1. The germline gives CDR1 PRHDT, CDR2 FYEKMQ (reference sequence). The CDR3 contains 14 residues. V was pared by 4 bases and J by 2 bases, with 3 bases of the junction left unmatched. The CDR3 loop is CASSWTGLNTEAFF. CDR3 DNA sequence: TGTGCCAGCAGCTGGACAGGGCTAAACACTGAAGCTTTCTTT.

The chain carries TRBV6-6 and TRBJ2-7; tentative D call: TRBD2 (5 bases). Germline lookup yields CDR1 MNHNY and CDR2 SVGAGI (reference sequence). The ends were cut back, 0 bases at V and 5 bases at J, with 14 bases in the middle. The CDR3 runs 15 residues. CDR3 nucleotides: TGTGCCAGCAGTTACTCGATCGAGGGAGCTCACGAGCAGTACTTC. Translated: CASSYSIEGAHEQYF.

This sequence joins TRBV7-3 and TRBJ2-2; 7 nucleotides agree with TRBD1. Germline-derived CDR1 and CDR2 are SGHTA and FQGTGA. V lost 2 bases to trimming and J lost 0 bases; unmatched junction nucleotides: 12. The CDR3 consists of 19 residues. The CDR3 spells CASSLEFRDSLSNTGELFF. As DNA, the CDR3 is TGTGCCAGCAGCTTAGAGTTCCGGGACAGCCTTTCGAACACCGGGGAGCTGTTTTTT. Drawing the rest from reference TRBV7-3 and TRBJ2-2, the complete variable domain is GAGVSQTPSNKVTEKGKYVELRCDPISGHTALYWYRQSLGQGPEFLIYFQGTGAADDSGLPNDRFFAVRPEGSVSTLKIQRTERGDSAVYLCASSLEFRDSLSNTGELFFGEGSRLTVL.

The chain uses TRBV18 and TRBJ1-4; 7 bases are shared with TRBD1. This CDR3 comprises 18 residues. Germline CDR1 reads KGHSH; CDR2 reads LQKENI. Unmatched junction bases numbered 9, after V lost 2 bases and J lost 0 bases. The CDR3 here is CASSPRRQGWPTNEKLFF. CDR3 DNA sequence: TGTGCCAGCTCACCAAGGAGACAGGGATGGCCAACTAATGAAAAACTGTTTTTT.